This is a list of T cell receptor beta chains from one sample in a study of CD8 T cells in ankylosing spondylitis. MiXCR, applied by TCRdb to the 5' RACE reads, yields one record per CDR3 protein. The table has 750,000 to 850,000 distinct CDR3 sequences, about 12% seen once. The sequencing sample was made of blood, either unsorted or a sorted T cell fraction (not recorded which). These TCRs come from a male donor with ankylosing spondylitis. The CDR3 runs from the conserved cysteine through the conserved F or W. A D gene is named only where the DNA matches it firmly. Clone size is shown for a subset of rows, as once, few, many or a class of expanded clone.

j_call v_call clone_size d_call cdr3_nt cdr3_aa
TRBJ2-7 TRBV5-1 few . TGCGCCAGCAGCTTGTACGGGATCAACGAGCAGTACTTC CASSLYGINEQYF
TRBJ1-4 TRBV6-1 few . TGTGCCAGCAGTGCACAGGGACGGGAAAAACTGTTTTTT CASSAQGREKLFF
TRBJ2-7 TRBV18 . TRBD2 TGTGCCAGCTCCCCAGCGGGAGGGCTTGAGCAGTACTTC CASSPAGGLEQYF
TRBJ2-2 TRBV6-5 . . TGTGCCAGCAGTTACAATGACAGATACACCGGGGAGCTGTTTTTT CASSYNDRYTGELFF
TRBJ2-3 TRBV29-1 . TRBD1 TGCAGCGTTGCCCGGACAGGGGTATCGGATACGCAGTATTTT CSVARTGVSDTQYF
TRBJ1-1 TRBV6-2/TRBV6-3 few . TGTGCCAGCAGTTACTCGTACACAGCCACGAACACTGAAGCTTTCTTT CASSYSYTATNTEAFF
TRBJ2-5 TRBV6-2/TRBV6-3 few TRBD2 TGTGCCAGCAGTTACTCCCTACTAGCGGGGGAGACCCAGTACTTC CASSYSLLAGETQYF
TRBJ1-5 TRBV20-1 many . TGCAGTGCGGTGCAGGGCGCCGGGGATCAGCCCCAGCATTTT CSAVQGAGDQPQHF
TRBJ1-6 TRBV20-1 . . TGCAGTGCCCCCCAGGGGACCCCGTATAATTCACCCCTCCACTTT CSAPQGTPYNSPLHF
TRBJ2-2 TRBV7-2 . . TGTGCCAGCAGCTTAGATCGCCTGAAGACCGGGGAGCTGTTTTTT CASSLDRLKTGELFF
TRBJ2-7 TRBV3-1 few TRBD1 TGTGCCAGCAGCTTTGGGACAGGGTTTTCCGAGCAGTACTTC CASSFGTGFSEQYF
TRBJ2-3 TRBV20-1 once TRBD2 TGCAGTGCTAGAGCCCTTACTAGCGGGACCCTTGTTACGCAGTATTTT CSARALTSGTLVTQYF
TRBJ2-1 TRBV30 . . TGTGCCTGGTCGCGGATTTACAATGAGCAGTTCTTC CAWSRIYNEQFF
TRBJ1-2 TRBV7-3 few TRBD1 TGTGCCAGCAGCCCGGGGACAGGGCATACCTATGGCTACACCTTC CASSPGTGHTYGYTF
TRBJ2-7 TRBV28 . . TGTGCCACCACTGGACAGATCTACGAGCAGTACTTC CATTGQIYEQYF
TRBJ2-5 TRBV29-1 many . TGCAGCGGTCAATCCGGGACACCGACCCAGTACTTC CSGQSGTPTQYF